The 13 T cell receptor beta chains in this list originate from one sample, sequenced in a study of T cell responses to AZD1222 COVID-19 vaccine. The data were produced by immunoSEQ multiplex PCR, yet TCRdb's version contains in-frame clones alone and is incomplete. The sample includes about 69,000 clones, around four fifths of them seen just once. The starting material was peripheral blood, obtained 28 days after the second AZD1222 dose. The receptors here all came from an adult who received the AZD1222 COVID-19 vaccine.

The chain's CDR3 is CASATSGGINEQFF. As DNA, the CDR3 is TGTGCCAGCGCCACTAGCGGGGGGATTAATGAGCAGTTCTTC. This chain links TRBV7-3 with TRBJ2-1; 12 nucleotides align to TRBD2. J gave up 7 bases and V 8 bases, and 6 bases lay outside the gene matches. The CDR3 has 14 amino acids. Germline V CDR1 and CDR2: SGHTA, FQGTGA.

The rearrangement uses TRBV9 and TRBJ1-1; tentatively, D is TRBD1 (6 bases). Between the trimmed V and J ends, which lost 7 bases and 0 bases, there was a span of 13 bases. CDR3 length equals 14 residues. Germline V gene data show CDR1 as SGDLS and CDR2 as YYNGEE. The CDR3 here is CASGPQGMNTEAFF. The CDR3 DNA follows: TGTGCCAGCGGACCCCAGGGGATGAACACTGAAGCTTTCTTT.

The chain is built from TRBV5-1 and TRBJ1-2, with 8 bases matching TRBD1. CDR1 and CDR2 (germline): SGHRS, YFSETQ. The CDR3 runs to 14 residues. Trimming cost V 4 bases and J 6 bases; bases outside gene matches: 8. The CDR3 reads CASSPSTGVDGYTF. CDR3 in DNA: TGCGCCAGCAGCCCCTCGACAGGGGTGGATGGCTACACCTTC.

The chain couples TRBV7-9 to TRBJ1-6, with D possibly TRBD1 on 5 matching bases. Germline values: CDR1 SEHNR, CDR2 FQNEAQ (reference sequence). The CDR3 totals 15 residues. V was clipped by 2 bases and J by 9 bases, with 14 bases between them. The CDR3: CASSLRSGGSSPLHF. CDR3 DNA: TGTGCCAGCAGCTTAAGGTCCGGGGGGTCTTCACCCCTCCACTTT.

The CDR3 protein is CASSLDPGQLKNIQYF. The CDR3 DNA is TGTGCCAGCAGCTTAGATCCCGGACAGCTCAAAAACATTCAGTACTTC. V is TRBV7-9 and J is TRBJ2-4; tentatively, D is TRBD1 (6 bases). Germline CDR1 reads SEHNR; CDR2 reads FQNEAQ (reference sequence). V lost 1 base, J lost 3 bases, and 13 bases lay in between. The CDR3 extends over 16 amino acids.

The chain joins TRBV5-1 to TRBJ2-7; TRBD2 matches at 7 bases. Per germline, CDR1 SGHRS and CDR2 YFSETQ. The CDR3 covers 14 residues. The trim removed 7 bases at V and 3 bases at J, leaving 10 bases unmatched. The CDR3 loop reads CASALAGMDYEQYF. CDR3 nucleotide sequence: TGCGCCAGCGCCTTAGCGGGCATGGACTACGAGCAGTACTTC.

This clone was detected only once. J is TRBJ2-7 and V is TRBV7-9; the D is unclear. Looked up from germline, CDR1 is SEHNR and CDR2 is FQNEAQ (reference sequence). This CDR3 has 13 residues. Between the trimmed V and J ends, which lost 3 bases and 6 bases, there was a span of 12 bases. Here the CDR3 DNA reads TGTGCCAGCAGCTTTCAGGACCTGGGCGAGCAGTACTTC. Residues: CASSFQDLGEQYF. The full variable domain, its missing parts supplied by reference TRBV7-9 and TRBJ2-7, is DTGVSQNPRHKITKRGQNVTFRCDPISEHNRLYWYRQTLGQGPEFLTYFQNEAQLEKSRLLSDRFSAERPKGSFSTLEIQRTEQGDSAMYLCASSFQDLGEQYFGPGTRLTVT.

This clone was recorded a few times. The chain carries TRBV27 and TRBJ1-4; 7 positions agree with TRBD1. The germline V gene has CDR1 MNHEY and CDR2 SMNVEV (reference sequence). Trimming cost V 5 bases and J 8 bases; bases outside gene matches: 8. This CDR3 has 14 amino acids. The chain's CDR3 is CASSPDREREKLFF. The CDR3 bases are TGTGCCAGCAGTCCCGACAGGGAACGGGAAAAACTGTTTTTT.

V usage is TRBV5-1 and J usage is TRBJ1-4, with 8 bases matching TRBD1. The ends lost 4 bases at V and 7 bases at J; junction bases unmatched: 6. Per the germline V gene, CDR1 is SGHRS and CDR2 is YFSETQ. The CDR3 has 14 residues. This chain's CDR3 is CASSLDRGGEKLFF. The CDR3, as DNA: TGCGCCAGCAGCCTCGACAGGGGAGGTGAAAAACTGTTTTTT. The variable domain in full, completed from reference TRBV5-1 and TRBJ1-4, reads KAGVTQTPRYLIKTRGQQVTLSCSPISGHRSVSWYQQTPGQGLQFLFEYFSETQRNKGNFPGRFSGRQFSNSRSEMNVSTLELGDSALYLCASSLDRGGEKLFFGSGTQLSVL.

The rearrangement uses TRBV10-3 and TRBJ1-5; unclear D gene. Per the germline V gene, CDR1 is ENHRY and CDR2 is SYGVKD. The CDR3 covers 12 residues. Trimming removed 4 bases from V and 7 bases from J, with 8 bases in between. The DNA for the CDR3 is TGTGCCATCAGTGGTCAGAACCAGCCCCAGCATTTT. The encoded protein is CAISGQNQPQHF.

This clone was counted between two and nine times. The CDR3 DNA is TGTGCCAGCAGCTTAAGAACAGGGACTAATGAAAAACTGTTTTTT. Its protein is CASSLRTGTNEKLFF. The V call is TRBV7-6, the J call TRBJ1-4, with D possibly being TRBD1 (6 bases). The CDR3 totals 15 residues. V was pared by 2 bases and J by 2 bases, with 9 bases between. Germline CDR1 is SGHVS and CDR2 is FNYEAQ.

This clone occurred a few times. The V and J genes are TRBV12-3 or TRBV12-4 and TRBJ1-6, with D possibly matching TRBD1 (5 bases). V gave up 5 bases and J gave up 13 bases, with 15 bases separating them. The CDR3 consists of 13 residues. CDR3 coding DNA: TGTGCCAGCAGTCCGGGGCCTCCGAGGCCCCTCCACTTT. Translation gives CASSPGPPRPLHF.

The chain recombines TRBV12-5 with TRBJ1-3; D might be TRBD1 (6 bases). Germline V gene lookup returns CDR1 LGHNT and CDR2 FRNRAP. V was cut by 6 bases and J by 0 bases, with 18 bases left in between. This CDR3 has 17 residues. The CDR3 coding sequence is TGTGCTAGTGGCCCCACGGTTGGGGGGCTCTCTGGAAACACCATATATTTT. Protein product: CASGPTVGGLSGNTIYF.